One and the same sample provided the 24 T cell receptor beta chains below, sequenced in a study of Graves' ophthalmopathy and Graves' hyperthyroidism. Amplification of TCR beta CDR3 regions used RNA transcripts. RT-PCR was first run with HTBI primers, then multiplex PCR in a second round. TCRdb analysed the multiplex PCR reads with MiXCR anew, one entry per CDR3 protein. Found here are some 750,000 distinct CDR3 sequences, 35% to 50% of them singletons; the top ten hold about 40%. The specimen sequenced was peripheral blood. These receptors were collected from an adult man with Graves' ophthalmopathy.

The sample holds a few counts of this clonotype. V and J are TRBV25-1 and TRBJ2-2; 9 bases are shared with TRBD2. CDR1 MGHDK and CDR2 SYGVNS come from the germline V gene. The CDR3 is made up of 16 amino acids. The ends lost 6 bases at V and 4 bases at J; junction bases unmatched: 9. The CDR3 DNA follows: TGTGCCAGCAGCCAAGGCGGGGGGGCTTCCACCGGGGAGCTGTTTTTT. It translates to CASSQGGGASTGELFF. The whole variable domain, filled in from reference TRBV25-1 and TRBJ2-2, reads EADIYQTPRYLVIGTGKKITLECSQTMGHDKMYWYQQDPGMELHLIHYSYGVNSTEKGDLSSESTVSRIRTEHFPLTLESARPSHTSQYLCASSQGGGASTGELFFGEGSRLTVL.

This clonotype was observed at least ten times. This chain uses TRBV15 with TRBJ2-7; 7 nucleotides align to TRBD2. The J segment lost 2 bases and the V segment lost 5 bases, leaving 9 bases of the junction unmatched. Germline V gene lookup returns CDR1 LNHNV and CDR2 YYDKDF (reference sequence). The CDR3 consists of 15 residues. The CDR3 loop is CATSPSGGSTYEQYF. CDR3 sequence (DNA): TGTGCCACCAGCCCCTCGGGGGGAAGTACCTACGAGCAGTACTTC.

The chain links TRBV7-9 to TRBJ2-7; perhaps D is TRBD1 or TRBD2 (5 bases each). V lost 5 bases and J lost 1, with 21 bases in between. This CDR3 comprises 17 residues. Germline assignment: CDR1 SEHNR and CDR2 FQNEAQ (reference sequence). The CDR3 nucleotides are TGTGCCAGCAGCGTCGACTATGGGGCAGGTTCGTCCTACGAGCAGTACTTC. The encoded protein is CASSVDYGAGSSYEQYF.

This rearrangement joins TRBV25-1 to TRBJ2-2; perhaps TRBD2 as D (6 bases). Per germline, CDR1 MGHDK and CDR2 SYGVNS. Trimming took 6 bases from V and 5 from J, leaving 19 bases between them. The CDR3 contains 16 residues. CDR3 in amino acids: CASSLMAGGRTGELFF. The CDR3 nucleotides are TGTGCCAGCAGCCTAATGGCCGGGGGACGAACCGGGGAGCTGTTTTTT.

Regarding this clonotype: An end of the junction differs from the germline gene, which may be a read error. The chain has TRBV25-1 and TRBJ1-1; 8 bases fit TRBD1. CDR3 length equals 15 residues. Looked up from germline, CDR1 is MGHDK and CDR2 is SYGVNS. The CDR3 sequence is CASSAQGASRTEALF. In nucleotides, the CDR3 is TGTGCCAGCAGTGCTCAGGGGGCTTCGCGCACTGAAGCTCTCTTT.

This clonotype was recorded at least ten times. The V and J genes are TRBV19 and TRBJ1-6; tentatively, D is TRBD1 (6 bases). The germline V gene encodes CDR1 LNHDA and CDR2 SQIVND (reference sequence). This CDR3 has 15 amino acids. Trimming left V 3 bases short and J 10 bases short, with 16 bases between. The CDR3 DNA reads TGTGCCAGTAGTATGACAGGCGAATCGAGATCACCCCTCCACTTT. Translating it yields CASSMTGESRSPLHF.

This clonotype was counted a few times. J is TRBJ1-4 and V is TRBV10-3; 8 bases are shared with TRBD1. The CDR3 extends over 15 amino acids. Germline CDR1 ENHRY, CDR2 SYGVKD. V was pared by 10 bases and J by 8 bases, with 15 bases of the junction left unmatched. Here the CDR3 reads CASRKIQGGEEKLFF. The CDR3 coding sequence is TGTGCCAGCAGGAAAATACAGGGGGGTGAAGAAAAACTGTTTTTT.

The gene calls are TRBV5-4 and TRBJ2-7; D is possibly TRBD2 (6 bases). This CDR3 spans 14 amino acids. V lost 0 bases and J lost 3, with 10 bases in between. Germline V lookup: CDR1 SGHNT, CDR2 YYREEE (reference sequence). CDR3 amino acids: CASSLVGDFYEQYF. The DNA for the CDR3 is TGTGCCAGCAGCTTGGTAGGGGACTTCTACGAGCAGTACTTC.

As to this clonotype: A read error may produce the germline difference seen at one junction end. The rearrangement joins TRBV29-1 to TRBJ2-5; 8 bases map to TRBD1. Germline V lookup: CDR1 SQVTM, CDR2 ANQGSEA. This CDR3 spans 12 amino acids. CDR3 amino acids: CSVELGQGESFF. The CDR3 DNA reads TGCAGCGTTGAACTCGGACAGGGCGAAAGCTTCTTC.

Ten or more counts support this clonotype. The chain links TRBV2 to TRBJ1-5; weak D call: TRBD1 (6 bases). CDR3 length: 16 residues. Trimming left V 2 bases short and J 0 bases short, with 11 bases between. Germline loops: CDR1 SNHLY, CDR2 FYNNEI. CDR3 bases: TGTGCCAGCAGTGAATTGGGACACAATAGCAATCAGCCCCAGCATTTT. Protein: CASSELGHNSNQPQHF.

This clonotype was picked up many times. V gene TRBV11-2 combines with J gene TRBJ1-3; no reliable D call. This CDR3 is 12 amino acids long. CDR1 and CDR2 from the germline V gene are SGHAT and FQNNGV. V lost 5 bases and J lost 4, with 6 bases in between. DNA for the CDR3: TGTGCCAGCAGCATCCAGGGAAACACCATATATTTT. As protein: CASSIQGNTIYF. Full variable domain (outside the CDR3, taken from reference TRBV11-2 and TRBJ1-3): EAGVAQSPRYKIIEKRQSVAFWCNPISGHATLYWYQQILGQGPKLLIQFQNNGVVDDSQLPKDRFSAERLKGVDSTLKIQPAKLEDSAVYLCASSIQGNTIYFGEGSWLTVV.

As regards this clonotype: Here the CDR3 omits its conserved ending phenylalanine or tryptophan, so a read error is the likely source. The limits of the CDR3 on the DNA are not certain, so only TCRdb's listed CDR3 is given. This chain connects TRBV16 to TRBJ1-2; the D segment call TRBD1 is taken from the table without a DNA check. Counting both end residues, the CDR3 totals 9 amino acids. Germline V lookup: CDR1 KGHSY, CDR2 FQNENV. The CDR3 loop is CASSPRAGG.

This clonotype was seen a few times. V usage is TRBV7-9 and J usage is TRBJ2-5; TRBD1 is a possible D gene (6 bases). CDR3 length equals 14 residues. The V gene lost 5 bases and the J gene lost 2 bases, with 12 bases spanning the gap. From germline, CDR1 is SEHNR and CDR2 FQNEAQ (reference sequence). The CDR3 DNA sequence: TGTGCCAGCAGCGCCCGGACAGCACAAGAGACCCAGTACTTC. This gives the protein CASSARTAQETQYF.

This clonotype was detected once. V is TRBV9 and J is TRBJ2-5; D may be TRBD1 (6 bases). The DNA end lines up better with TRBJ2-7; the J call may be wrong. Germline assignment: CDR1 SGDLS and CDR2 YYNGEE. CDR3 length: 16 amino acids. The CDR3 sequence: CASSTHQGSLPYEQYF. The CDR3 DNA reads TGTGCCAGCAGCACCCACCAGGGGTCTCTACCCTACGAGCAGTACTTC.

CDR3: CASSLSGLTGELFF. The CDR3 region has the DNA TGTGCCAGCAGCCTATCTGGACTGACCGGGGAGCTGTTTTTT. This chain uses TRBV7-9 with TRBJ2-2; possibly TRBD2 for D (5 bases). Germline CDR1 and CDR2: SEHNR and FQNEAQ (reference sequence). The V gene lost 5 bases and the J gene lost 5 bases, with 12 bases spanning the gap. The CDR3 loop spans 14 amino acids.

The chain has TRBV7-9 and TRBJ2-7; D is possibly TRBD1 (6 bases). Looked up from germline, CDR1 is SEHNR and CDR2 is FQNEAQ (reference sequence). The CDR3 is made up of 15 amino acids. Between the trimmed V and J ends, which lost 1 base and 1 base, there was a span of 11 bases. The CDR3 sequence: CASSLGTAQSYEQYF. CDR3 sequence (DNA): TGTGCCAGCAGCTTAGGGACAGCACAATCCTACGAGCAGTACTTC.

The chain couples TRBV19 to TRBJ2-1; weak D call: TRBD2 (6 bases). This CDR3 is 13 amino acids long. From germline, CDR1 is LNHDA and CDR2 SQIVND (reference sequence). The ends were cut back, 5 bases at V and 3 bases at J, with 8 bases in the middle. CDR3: CASSPSVYNEQFF. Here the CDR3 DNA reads TGTGCCAGTAGTCCTAGCGTCTACAATGAGCAGTTCTTC.

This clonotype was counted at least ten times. CDR3 sequence (DNA): TGTGCCAGCAGTTTAGCGGAGTACACTGAAGCTTTCTTT. Its protein product is CASSLAEYTEAFF. The chain combines TRBV12-3 or TRBV12-4 with TRBJ1-1; no clear D gene. CDR3 length: 13 amino acids. V lost 0 bases and J lost 3, with 5 bases in between.

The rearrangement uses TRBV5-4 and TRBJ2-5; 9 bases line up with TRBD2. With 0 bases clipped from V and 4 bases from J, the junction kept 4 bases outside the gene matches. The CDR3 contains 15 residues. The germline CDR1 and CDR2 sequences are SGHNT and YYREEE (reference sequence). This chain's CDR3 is CASSLASGTGETQYF. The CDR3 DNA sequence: TGTGCCAGCAGCTTGGCTAGCGGGACCGGAGAGACCCAGTACTTC.

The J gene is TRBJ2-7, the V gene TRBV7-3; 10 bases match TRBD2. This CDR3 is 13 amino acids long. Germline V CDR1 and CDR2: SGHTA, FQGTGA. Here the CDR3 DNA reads TGTGCTACGAGCGGGAGGGAGGTACGCGAGCAGTACTTC. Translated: CATSGREVREQYF.

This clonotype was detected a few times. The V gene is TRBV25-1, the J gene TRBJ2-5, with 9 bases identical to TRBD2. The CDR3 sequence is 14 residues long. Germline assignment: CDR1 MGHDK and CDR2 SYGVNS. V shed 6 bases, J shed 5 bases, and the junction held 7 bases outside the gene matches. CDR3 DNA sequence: TGTGCCAGCAGCCAAGCGGGAGGAGGGGAGACCCAGTACTTC. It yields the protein CASSQAGGGETQYF.

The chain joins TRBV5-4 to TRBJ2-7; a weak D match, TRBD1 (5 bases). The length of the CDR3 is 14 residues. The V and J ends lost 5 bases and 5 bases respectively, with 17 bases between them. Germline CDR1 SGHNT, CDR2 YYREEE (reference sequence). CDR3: CASSFDSKLHEQYF. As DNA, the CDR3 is TGTGCCAGCAGTTTTGACAGCAAACTCCACGAGCAGTACTTC. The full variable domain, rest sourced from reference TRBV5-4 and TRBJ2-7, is ETGVTQSPTHLIKTRGQQVTLRCSSQSGHNTVSWYQQALGQGPQFIFQYYREEENGRGNFPPRFSGLQFPNYSSELNVNALELDDSALYLCASSFDSKLHEQYFGPGTRLTVT.

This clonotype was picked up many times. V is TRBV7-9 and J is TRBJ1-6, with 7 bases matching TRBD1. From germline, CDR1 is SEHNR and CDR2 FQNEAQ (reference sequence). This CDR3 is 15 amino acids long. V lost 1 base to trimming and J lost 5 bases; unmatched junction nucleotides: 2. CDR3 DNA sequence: TGTGCCAGCAGCTTAGGACAGGGTCATAATTCACCCCTCCACTTT. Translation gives CASSLGQGHNSPLHF.

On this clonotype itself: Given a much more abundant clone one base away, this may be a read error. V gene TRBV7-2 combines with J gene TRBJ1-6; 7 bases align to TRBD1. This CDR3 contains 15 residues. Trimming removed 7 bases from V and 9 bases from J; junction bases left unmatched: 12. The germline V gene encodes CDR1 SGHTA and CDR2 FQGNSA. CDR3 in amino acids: CASILSGGDVSPLHF. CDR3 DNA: TGTGCCAGCATCCTCTCAGGGGGGGACGTTTCACCCCTCCACTTT.